The entry that follows covers one T cell receptor beta chain sequence. In the original processing: Estimation of nucleated cell counts was performed using reference gene primer amplification. Assay: immunoSEQ multiplex PCR; the TCRdb copy retains only in-frame clones and omits some. Clone size and the V and J calls come from that table; the DNA yielded D and trimming. The sample lists roughly 180,000 clones, 75% to 85% occurring once. The CDR3 consists of 16 residues. Trimming cost V 1 base and J 0 bases, with 10 bases left between them. Germline V gene lookup returns CDR1 GTSNPN and CDR2 SVGIG (reference sequence). This specimen comes from a study of blood T cell repertoires in COVID-19. Study-wide background: Sites in the United States, Italy and Spain provided acute and convalescent COVID-19 samples. T cells, B-cell-depleted T cells, or PBMCs provided the cDNA or gDNA that served as material.

The sequence came from a woman aged 40-49 years with COVID-19, enrolled during active disease. The sequenced sample consisted of peripheral blood. The rearrangement uses TRBV30 and TRBJ1-6; D gene uncertain. CDR3 bases: TGTGCCTGGAGTGGCATTACGAGCTCCTATAATTCACCCCTCCACTTT. It codes for CAWSGITSSYNSPLHF. The variable domain in full, completed from reference TRBV30 and TRBJ1-6, reads SQTIHQWPATLVQPVGSPLSLECTVEGTSNPNLYWYRQAAGRGLQLLFYSVGIGQISSEVPQNLSASRPQDRQFILSSKKLLLSDSGFYLCAWSGITSSYNSPLHFGNGTRLTVT.